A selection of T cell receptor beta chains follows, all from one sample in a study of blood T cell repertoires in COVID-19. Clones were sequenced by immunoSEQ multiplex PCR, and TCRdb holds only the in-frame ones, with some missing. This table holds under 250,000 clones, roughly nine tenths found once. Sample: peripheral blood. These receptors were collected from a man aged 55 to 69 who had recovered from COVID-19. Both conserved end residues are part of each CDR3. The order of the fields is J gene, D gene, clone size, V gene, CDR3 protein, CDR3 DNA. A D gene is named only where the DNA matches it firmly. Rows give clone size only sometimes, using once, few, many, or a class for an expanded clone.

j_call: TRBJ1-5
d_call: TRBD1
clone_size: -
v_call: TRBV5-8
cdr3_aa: CASSSRQGGNQPQHF
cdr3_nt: TGTGCCAGCAGCTCCCGACAGGGTGGCAATCAGCCCCAGCATTTT

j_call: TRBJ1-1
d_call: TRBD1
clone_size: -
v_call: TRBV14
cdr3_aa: CASTTRRQGFLAEAFF
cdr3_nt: TGTGCCAGCACCACAAGGAGACAGGGATTTTTGGCTGAAGCTTTCTTT

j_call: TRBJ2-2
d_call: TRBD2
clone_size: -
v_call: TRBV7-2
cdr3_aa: CASSSWTSGRSTGELFF
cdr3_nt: TGTGCCAGCAGCTCATGGACTAGCGGGAGGAGTACCGGGGAGCTGTTTTTT

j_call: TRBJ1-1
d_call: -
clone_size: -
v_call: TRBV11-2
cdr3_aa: CASSLQGFAEAFF
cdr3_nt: TGTGCCAGCAGCTTACAGGGGTTCGCTGAAGCTTTCTTT

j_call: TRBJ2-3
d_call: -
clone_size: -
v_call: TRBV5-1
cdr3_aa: CASSLAISPDTQYF
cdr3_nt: TGCGCCAGCAGCTTGGCCATTTCCCCAGATACGCAGTATTTT

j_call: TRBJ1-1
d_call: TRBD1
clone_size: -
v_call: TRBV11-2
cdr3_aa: CASSFRQGLMNTEAFF
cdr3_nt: TGTGCCAGCAGCTTTCGACAGGGACTTATGAACACTGAAGCTTTCTTT

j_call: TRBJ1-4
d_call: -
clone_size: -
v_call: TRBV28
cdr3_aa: CASRGSGGATNEKLFF
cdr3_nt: TGTGCCAGCAGAGGCTCGGGGGGAGCAACTAATGAAAAACTGTTTTTT

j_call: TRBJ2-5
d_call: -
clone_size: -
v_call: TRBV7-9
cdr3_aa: CASSLALRDARETQYF
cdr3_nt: TGTGCCAGCAGCCTAGCACTGCGGGACGCCCGAGAGACCCAGTACTTC

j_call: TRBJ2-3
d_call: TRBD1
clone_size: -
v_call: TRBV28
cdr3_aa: CASRRQGGNTQYF
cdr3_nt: TGTGCCAGCAGACGACAGGGGGGAAATACGCAGTATTTT

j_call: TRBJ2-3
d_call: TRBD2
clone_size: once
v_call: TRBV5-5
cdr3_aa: CASSIETSGRPSTDTQYF
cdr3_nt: TGTGCCAGCAGCATCGAGACTAGCGGGAGACCGAGCACAGATACGCAGTATTTT

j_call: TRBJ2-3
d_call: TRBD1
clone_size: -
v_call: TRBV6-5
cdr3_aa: CASSTGTGVTDTQYF
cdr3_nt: TGTGCCAGCAGTACCGGGACAGGGGTCACAGATACGCAGTATTTT

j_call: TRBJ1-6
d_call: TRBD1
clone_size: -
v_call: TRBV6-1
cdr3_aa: CASSEKGTGYNSPLHF
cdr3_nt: TGTGCCAGCAGTGAAAAAGGGACAGGGTATAATTCACCCCTCCACTTT

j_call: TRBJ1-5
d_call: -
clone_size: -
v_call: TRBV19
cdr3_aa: CASSPRSDQPQHF
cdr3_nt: TGTGCCAGTAGTCCACGGTCGGATCAGCCCCAGCATTTT

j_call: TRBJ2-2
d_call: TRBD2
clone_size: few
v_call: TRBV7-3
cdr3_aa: CASSPPGTSGSGELFF
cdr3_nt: TGTGCCAGCAGCCCACCCGGGACTAGCGGGAGTGGGGAGCTGTTTTTT

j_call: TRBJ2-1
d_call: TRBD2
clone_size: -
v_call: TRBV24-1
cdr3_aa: CAPSGLATNEQFF
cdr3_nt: TGTGCCCCCTCGGGACTAGCGACAAATGAGCAGTTCTTC

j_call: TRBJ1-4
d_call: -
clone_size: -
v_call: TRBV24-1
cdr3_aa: CATSAVDGVTNEKLFF
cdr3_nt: TGTGCCACCAGTGCAGTCGACGGGGTGACTAATGAAAAACTGTTTTTT

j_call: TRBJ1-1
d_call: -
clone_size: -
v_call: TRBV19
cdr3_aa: CAKNGGNRMNTEAFF
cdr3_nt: TGTGCCAAAAACGGGGGGAACAGAATGAACACTGAAGCTTTCTTT

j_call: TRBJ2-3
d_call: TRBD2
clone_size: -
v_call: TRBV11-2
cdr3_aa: CASTFSAGSTDTQYF
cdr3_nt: TGTGCCAGCACTTTCTCAGCGGGAAGCACAGATACGCAGTATTTT

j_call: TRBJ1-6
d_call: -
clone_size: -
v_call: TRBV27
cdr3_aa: CASSLYSGLGNSPLHF
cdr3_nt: TGTGCCAGCAGTTTATATTCGGGGTTGGGAAATTCACCCCTCCACTTT

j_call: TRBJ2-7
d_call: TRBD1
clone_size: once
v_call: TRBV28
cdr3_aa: CASSSTGTGLAEQYF
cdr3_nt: TGTGCCAGCAGTTCCACCGGGACAGGGTTAGCCGAGCAGTACTTC

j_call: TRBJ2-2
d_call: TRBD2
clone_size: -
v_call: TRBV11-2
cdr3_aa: CASRATSGGPSKLFF
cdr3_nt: TGTGCCAGCAGGGCAACTAGCGGGGGGCCTTCGAAGCTGTTTTTT

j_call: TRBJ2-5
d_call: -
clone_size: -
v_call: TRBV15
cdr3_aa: CATSPRRGGNQETQYF
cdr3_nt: TGTGCCACCAGCCCCAGGAGGGGGGGGAACCAAGAGACCCAGTACTTC

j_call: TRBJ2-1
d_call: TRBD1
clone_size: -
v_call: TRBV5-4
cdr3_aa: CASSLAKTRTGVNEQFF
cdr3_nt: TGTGCCAGCAGCTTGGCCAAAACACGGACAGGGGTCAATGAGCAGTTCTTC

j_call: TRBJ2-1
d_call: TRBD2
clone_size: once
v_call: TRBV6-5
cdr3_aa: CASRRLASNEQFF
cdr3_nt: TGTGCCAGCAGGCGACTAGCCTCCAATGAGCAGTTCTTC

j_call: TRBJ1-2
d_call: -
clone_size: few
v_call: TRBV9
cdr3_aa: CASSVVEEGYGYTF
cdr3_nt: TGTGCCAGCAGCGTAGTGGAGGAGGGCTATGGCTACACCTTC

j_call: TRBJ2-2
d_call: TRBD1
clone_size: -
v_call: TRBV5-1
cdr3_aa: CASSADRRHTGELFF
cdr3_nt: TGCGCCAGCAGCGCGGACAGGCGACACACCGGGGAGCTGTTTTTT

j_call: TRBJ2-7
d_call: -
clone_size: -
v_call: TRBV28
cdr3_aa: CASREGDYEQYF
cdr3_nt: TGTGCCAGCAGAGAAGGGGACTACGAGCAGTACTTC